The 14 T cell receptor beta chains given below trace back to one sample, sequenced in a study of blood T cell repertoires in COVID-19. Assay: immunoSEQ multiplex PCR; the TCRdb copy retains only in-frame clones and omits some. The sample has about 140,000 clones; 87% are singletons. The sequenced sample consisted of PBMCs or T cells enriched from blood (not recorded which). Receptors originate from a man aged 55-75 years who had recovered from COVID-19.

The V gene is TRBV7-3, the J gene TRBJ2-5; D possibly corresponds to TRBD1 (6 bases). Germline CDR1 reads SGHTA; CDR2 reads FQGTGA. V was trimmed by 5 bases and J by 4 bases, leaving 17 bases between them. The CDR3 length is 15 residues. The CDR3 here is CASSRGQGLVETQYF. The DNA for the CDR3 is TGTGCCAGCAGCCGGGGACAAGGGTTGGTAGAGACCCAGTACTTC.

This clone was counted once. The genes are TRBV2 and TRBJ2-7, with no clear D. CDR3 size: 13 residues. Trimming pared 10 bases from V and 4 bases from J, leaving 17 bases between. Germline CDR1 is SNHLY and CDR2 is FYNNEI. The CDR3 DNA reads as TGTGCCACCTCTTTTGGCCAGACATACGAGCAGTACTTC. Amino acids: CATSFGQTYEQYF.

The chain couples TRBV3-1 (or the pseudogene TRBV3-2) to TRBJ2-5, with 11 bases matching TRBD2. This CDR3 spans 19 amino acids. CDR1 and CDR2 from the germline V gene are LGHDT and YNNKEL (reference sequence). The trim removed 1 base at V and 5 bases at J, leaving 15 bases unmatched. The CDR3 is CASSQVPPGSGGAKETQYF. DNA of the CDR3: TGTGCCAGCAGCCAAGTCCCTCCGGGTAGCGGGGGGGCGAAGGAGACCCAGTACTTC.

This chain connects TRBV6-5 to TRBJ2-7, with D possibly being TRBD1 (6 bases). Trimming pared 6 bases from V and 1 base from J, leaving 16 bases between. The CDR3 consists of 15 residues. The V gene's germline CDR1 is MNHEY and CDR2 SVGAGI. CDR3 nucleotides: TGTGCCAGCAGGGGGACAAGGGTACATTCCTACGAGCAGTACTTC. Protein: CASRGTRVHSYEQYF.

The rearrangement joins TRBV19 to TRBJ2-6, with a weak D call TRBD2 (5 bases). In germline, CDR1 is LNHDA, CDR2 SQIVND (reference sequence). There are 15 residues in the CDR3. Trimming took 5 bases from V and 0 from J, leaving 8 bases between them. CDR3 sequence (DNA): TGTGCCAGTAGTCATGGGAGCTCTGGGGCCAACGTCCTGACTTTC. It translates to CASSHGSSGANVLTF.

The chain links TRBV10-1 to TRBJ1-2, with D unclear. The CDR3 loop spans 13 amino acids. Germline CDR1 and CDR2: WNHNN and SYGVQD (reference sequence). Trimming removed 0 bases from V and 4 bases from J, with 6 bases in between. Here the CDR3 reads CASSESGSYGYTF. The CDR3 bases are TGCGCCAGCAGTGAGTCAGGGAGCTATGGCTACACCTTC.

The chain combines TRBV5-6 with TRBJ1-4, with 7 nucleotides matching TRBD1. The CDR3 is 15 residues long. With V trimmed by 4 bases and J by 5 bases, 8 bases remained unmatched. Per the germline V gene, CDR1 is SGHDT and CDR2 is YYEEEE. CDR3 nucleotide sequence: TGTGCCAGCAGCGATACGGGACAGCCCAATGAAAAACTGTTTTTT. Translating gives CASSDTGQPNEKLFF.

The rearrangement joins TRBV19 to TRBJ1-4; 8 positions agree with TRBD1. The ends lost 5 bases at V and 7 bases at J; junction bases unmatched: 6. Germline V gene lookup returns CDR1 LNHDA and CDR2 SQIVND (reference sequence). The CDR3 is made up of 14 amino acids. In DNA, the CDR3 is TGTGCCAGTAGTTATGGACAGGGACTTGAAAAACTGTTTTTT. Its protein is CASSYGQGLEKLFF.

The chain carries TRBV2 and TRBJ1-1; 8 positions agree with TRBD1. CDR1 and CDR2 from the germline V gene are SNHLY and FYNNEI. V trimming: 8 bases; J trimming: 5 bases; junction bases outside the gene matches: 13. The CDR3 runs to 15 residues. CDR3 nucleotides: TGTGCCAGCGCGGTGGGTGGCAGGGGGCCTACTGAAGCTTTCTTT. Translating it yields CASAVGGRGPTEAFF.

This rearrangement joins TRBV5-1 to TRBJ1-1; D not certain. Between the trimmed V and J ends, which lost 0 bases and 1 base, there was a span of 7 bases. The germline gives CDR1 SGHRS, CDR2 YFSETQ. The CDR3 sequence is 14 residues long. The CDR3 loop reads CASSLEPGNTEAFF. The CDR3 nucleotides are TGCGCCAGCAGCTTGGAGCCAGGGAACACTGAAGCTTTCTTT.

The chain couples TRBV6-1 to TRBJ2-7; D possibly corresponds to TRBD1 (6 bases). Trimming took off 3 bases at V and 0 bases at J, with 9 bases between the two ends. The V gene's germline CDR1 is MNHNS and CDR2 SASEGT. The CDR3 totals 14 residues. The CDR3 DNA reads TGTGCCAGCAGTGACCAGGGGCTCTCCTACGAGCAGTACTTC. This translates into CASSDQGLSYEQYF.

The chain joins TRBV7-9 to TRBJ1-1; possibly TRBD1 for D (5 bases). Germline CDR1 is SEHNR and CDR2 is FQNEAQ (reference sequence). V lost 5 bases to trimming and J lost 10 bases, with 11 bases between them. The CDR3 totals 11 residues. The CDR3 here is CASSRTGGAFF. In DNA, the CDR3 is TGTGCCAGCAGCCGGACGGGGGGAGCTTTCTTT.

V gene TRBV5-1 combines with J gene TRBJ1-2; weak D call: TRBD1 (6 bases). CDR3 length: 17 residues. The germline CDR1 and CDR2 sequences are SGHRS and YFSETQ. V was trimmed by 1 base and J by 4 bases, leaving 20 bases between them. The CDR3 protein is CASSLTQRQDFGYGYTF. The CDR3 DNA is TGCGCCAGCAGCTTGACTCAGCGACAGGACTTTGGCTATGGCTACACCTTC.

The gene calls are TRBV7-6 and TRBJ2-7; 8 bases agree with TRBD1. This CDR3 region has 15 residues. Trimming at V came to 4 bases and at J to 0 bases, leaving 5 bases not matched to a gene. Germline CDR1 and CDR2: SGHVS and FNYEAQ. CDR3 residues: CASSSQTGASYEQYF. The CDR3 region has the DNA TGTGCCAGCAGCTCCCAGACAGGGGCCTCCTACGAGCAGTACTTC.